The 14 T cell receptor beta chains in this list originate from one sample, sequenced in a study of PD-1 blockade in classical Hodgkin lymphoma (dated by TCRdb to 2020 to 2021). Reading the label with the study, this specimen's time point is: cycle 1 day 1 (C1D1), immediately before nivolumab initiation. Relapse after autologous stem cell transplantation had occurred in all trial patients, and cohorts A, B and C were distinguished by prior brentuximab vedotin exposure. Libraries were built with the immunoSEQ multiplex PCR assay. The table was pulled from immuneACCESS by TCRdb, which kept in-frame rearrangements only. Such tables lose some clones; where checked, under half of the loss comes from unresolved V genes, and the rest has no known cause. The sample has about 97,000 clones on record, 75% to 90% of them singletons. Of the sample, 9% to 15% falls within the top ten clones. The starting material was peripheral blood mononuclear cells (PBMCs), obtained at baseline. These receptors were collected from a human donor with classical Hodgkin lymphoma.

This sequence joins TRBV2 and TRBJ2-7; D is unclear. This CDR3 has 10 residues. V shed 8 bases and J shed 2 bases, with 4 bases lying between them. The germline gives CDR1 SNHLY, CDR2 FYNNEI. The CDR3 is CASGTYEQYF. DNA of the CDR3: TGTGCCAGCGGGACCTACGAGCAGTACTTC.

The chain uses TRBV5-4 and TRBJ2-7; no clear D gene. V lost 4 bases and J lost 0, with 17 bases in between. The CDR3 has 16 residues. Germline V gene lookup returns CDR1 SGHNT and CDR2 YYREEE (reference sequence). CDR3 DNA: TGTGCCAGCAGCCCACCGGGTAGCCGAAACTCCTACGAGCAGTACTTC. It specifies CASSPPGSRNSYEQYF.

This sequence joins TRBV5-1 and TRBJ1-1; D remains ambiguous. The CDR3 extends over 13 amino acids. Looked up from germline, CDR1 is SGHRS and CDR2 is YFSETQ. Between the trimmed V and J ends, which lost 0 bases and 5 bases, there was a span of 8 bases. The CDR3 DNA follows: TGCGCCAGCAGCTTGGAAGAGCTTACTGAAGCTTTCTTT. Translated: CASSLEELTEAFF.

The chain is built from TRBV2 and TRBJ2-1; TRBD2 matches at 10 bases. Trimming took 6 bases from V and 4 from J; bases not matched to a gene: 12. Germline CDR1 and CDR2: SNHLY and FYNNEI. The CDR3 has 17 residues. The CDR3 loop is CASRVSGRRGIYNEQFF. In DNA, the CDR3 is TGTGCCAGCAGAGTTAGCGGGAGGAGGGGAATTTACAATGAGCAGTTCTTC. Supplemented by reference TRBV2 and TRBJ2-1, the full variable domain reads EPEVTQTPSHQVTQMGQEVILRCVPISNHLYFYWYRQILGQKVEFLVSFYNNEISEKSEIFDDQFSVERPDGSNFTLKIRSTKLEDSAMYFCASRVSGRRGIYNEQFFGPGTRLTVL.

The V and J genes are TRBV7-6 and TRBJ2-1, with D perhaps matching TRBD2 (5 bases). The V end lost 5 bases, the J end lost 7 bases, and 12 bases lay between the germline ends. Germline CDR1 and CDR2: SGHVS and FNYEAQ. This CDR3 is 13 amino acids long. For the CDR3, the DNA is TGTGCCAGCAGCCCCTTGGGGAGAAATGAGCAGTTCTTC. Translation gives CASSPLGRNEQFF.

This clone was picked up one time. The J gene is TRBJ2-7, the V gene TRBV7-2, with 11 positions matching TRBD1. V gave up 7 bases and J gave up 12 bases; unmatched junction bases: 11. The CDR3 totals 13 residues. The germline V gene has CDR1 SGHTA and CDR2 FQGNSA. The CDR3 bases are TGTGCCAGCACCCCAGGGACAGGGGGACGTTGGTACTTC. Translating it yields CASTPGTGGRWYF. Variable domain in full (rest from reference TRBV7-2 and TRBJ2-7): GAGVSQSPSNKVTEKGKDVELRCDPISGHTALYWYRQSLGQGLEFLIYFQGNSAPDKSGLPSDRFSAERTGGSVSTLTIQRTQQEDSAVYLCASTPGTGGRWYFGPGTRLTVT.

The CDR3, as DNA: TGTGCCAGCAGCGTGGAACCGAGGGGCGAGCAGTACTTC. Translated, it gives CASSVEPRGEQYF. The chain combines TRBV9 with TRBJ2-7; D is tentatively TRBD1 or TRBD2 (5 bases each). The length of the CDR3 is 13 residues. Per the germline V gene, CDR1 is SGDLS and CDR2 is YYNGEE. V dropped 2 bases and J dropped 6 bases, with 12 bases sitting between them.

V usage is TRBV28 and J usage is TRBJ2-7, with TRBD2 identical over 8 bases. Germline V gene data show CDR1 as MDHEN and CDR2 as SYDVKM. This CDR3 comprises 16 residues. The trim removed 5 bases at V and 2 bases at J, leaving 11 bases unmatched. CDR3 in amino acids: CASSAPVTSATYEQYF. The DNA of the CDR3 is TGTGCCAGCAGTGCGCCTGTGACTAGCGCAACCTACGAGCAGTACTTC.

The chain carries TRBV4-1 and TRBJ1-5; maybe TRBD1 (5 bases). The germline V gene encodes CDR1 MGHRA and CDR2 YSYEKL. This CDR3 comprises 16 residues. Trimming shortened V by 4 bases and J by 6 bases, and 19 bases separated the two germline ends. As DNA, the CDR3 is TGCGCCAGCAGCCGTACGGACGGCCCCGGGGGTCAGCCCCAGCATTTT. This gives the protein CASSRTDGPGGQPQHF.

The V gene is TRBV7-9, the J gene TRBJ1-2; D is uncertain. The germline gives CDR1 SEHNR, CDR2 FQNEAQ (reference sequence). The CDR3 loop spans 13 amino acids. V lost 5 bases to trimming and J lost 4 bases, with 11 bases between them. CDR3 amino acids: CASSLGSSYGYTF. The DNA for the CDR3 is TGTGCCAGCAGCCTCGGGTCTTCCTATGGCTACACCTTC.

The chain combines TRBV27 with TRBJ1-4; D is unclear. V was trimmed by 3 bases and J by 0 bases, leaving 11 bases between them. Per the germline V gene, CDR1 is MNHEY and CDR2 is SMNVEV (reference sequence). The CDR3 spans 16 residues. CDR3 coding DNA: TGTGCCAGCAGTTTGGCCCACCCTGCAACTAATGAAAAACTGTTTTTT. It translates to CASSLAHPATNEKLFF.

The chain combines TRBV30 with TRBJ2-7; the D is unclear. Trimming pared 0 bases from V and 2 bases from J, leaving 2 bases between. This CDR3 is 11 amino acids long. Germline V gives CDR1 GTSNPN, CDR2 SVGIG (reference sequence). As DNA, the CDR3 is TGTGCCTGGAGTGTAGCCTACGAGCAGTACTTC. This sequence encodes CAWSVAYEQYF.

This chain links TRBV6-5 with TRBJ2-7; tentatively, D is TRBD1 or TRBD2 (5 bases each). V was pared by 8 bases and J by 5 bases, with 13 bases between. Looked up from germline, CDR1 is MNHEY and CDR2 is SVGAGI. This CDR3 has 12 residues. In DNA, the CDR3 is TGTGCCAGCCGGGACGGGCTAAACGAGCAGTACTTC. Translated: CASRDGLNEQYF.

The chain joins TRBV28 to TRBJ1-4, with 7 nucleotides matching TRBD1. The ends lost 7 bases at V and 0 bases at J; junction bases unmatched: 5. The CDR3 runs 15 residues. Looked up from germline, CDR1 is MDHEN and CDR2 is SYDVKM. The CDR3: CASIRQGATNEKLFF. CDR3 DNA sequence: TGTGCCAGCATACGCCAGGGGGCAACTAATGAAAAACTGTTTTTT.